The next 30 T cell receptor beta chains were all read from a single sample in a study of blood T cell repertoires in COVID-19. TCRdb's table, derived via immunoSEQ multiplex PCR, lists solely in-frame clones and lacks some. The repertoire has roughly 99,000 clones, 80% to 85% of them found once; the top ten carry roughly 4%. The sample taken for sequencing was peripheral blood. The receptor set was obtained from a man in his sixties or seventies with acute or convalescent COVID-19.

This clone was counted only a few times. V usage is TRBV24-1 and J usage is TRBJ1-1; 9 nucleotides line up with TRBD1. CDR1 KGHDR and CDR2 SFDVKD come from the germline V gene. V was pared by 3 bases and J by 9 bases, with 4 bases of the junction left unmatched. This CDR3 spans 13 amino acids. As DNA, the CDR3 is TGTGCCACCAGTGATGACAGGGGGGGGAAAGCTTTCTTT. Its protein product is CATSDDRGGKAFF.

This clone was found a few times. The chain combines TRBV7-8 with TRBJ1-3; tentative D call: TRBD1 (6 bases). CDR3 length: 16 residues. The germline gives CDR1 SGHVS, CDR2 FQNEAQ. Trimming cost V 4 bases and J 3 bases, with 16 bases left between them. The CDR3 nucleotides read TGTGCCAGCAGCTCTTTACAGGGCGCGGGTGGAAACACCATATATTTT. This translates into CASSSLQGAGGNTIYF.

This sequence joins TRBV10-3 and TRBJ2-5, with 7 nucleotides matching TRBD2. The germline CDR1 and CDR2 sequences are ENHRY and SYGVKD. CDR3 size: 15 residues. V trimming: 0 bases; J trimming: 1 base; junction bases outside the gene matches: 2. This CDR3 is CAISESPGGQETQYF. The CDR3 DNA follows: TGTGCCATCAGTGAGTCCCCGGGGGGCCAAGAGACCCAGTACTTC.

The genes are TRBV7-8 and TRBJ1-5, with 8 bases identical to TRBD1. This CDR3 has 18 amino acids. V was clipped by 1 base and J by 2 bases; unmatched bases: 10. Looked up from germline, CDR1 is SGHVS and CDR2 is FQNEAQ. CDR3 DNA: TGTGCCAGCAGCTTAGTTTGGGCAGGGGGCCCGGGCAATCAGCCCCAGCATTTT. The encoded protein is CASSLVWAGGPGNQPQHF.

This clone was seen just once. The rearrangement links TRBV19 to TRBJ1-2; 8 bases are shared with TRBD1. Germline trimming cut 6 bases from V and 6 bases from J; bases unmatched to any gene: 6. The germline gives CDR1 LNHDA, CDR2 SQIVND (reference sequence). The CDR3 runs to 13 residues. The CDR3 bases are TGTGCCAGTAGCCCGACAGGGGCTGATGGCTACACCTTC. Amino acid sequence: CASSPTGADGYTF.

The chain joins TRBV7-2 to TRBJ2-5, with 11 bases fitting TRBD2. Germline-derived CDR1 and CDR2 are SGHTA and FQGNSA. Trimming removed 5 bases from V and 3 bases from J; junction bases left unmatched: 5. The CDR3 covers 15 residues. CDR3 residues: CASSHASGGKETQYF. The CDR3 bases are TGTGCCAGCAGCCATGCTAGCGGGGGGAAAGAGACCCAGTACTTC.

The V gene is TRBV4-3, the J gene TRBJ1-1; maybe TRBD1 (5 bases). The CDR3 contains 15 residues. The germline CDR1 and CDR2 sequences are LGHNA and YSLEER. The V gene lost 4 bases and the J gene lost 1 base, with 13 bases spanning the gap. CDR3 DNA: TGCGCCAGCAGCCTTGGGGGAGGGGCGAACACTGAAGCTTTCTTT. Translation: CASSLGGGANTEAFF.

The chain links TRBV5-4 to TRBJ2-5; 8 nucleotides match TRBD2. This CDR3 region has 15 residues. Germline trimming cut 0 bases from V and 4 bases from J; bases unmatched to any gene: 5. The V gene's germline CDR1 is SGHNT and CDR2 YYREEE (reference sequence). CDR3 amino acids: CASSLGGLGGETQYF. In DNA form, the CDR3 reads TGTGCCAGCAGCTTGGGGGGACTAGGAGGAGAGACCCAGTACTTC.

J is TRBJ1-2 and V is TRBV6-5; 9 nucleotides line up with TRBD1. There are 14 residues in the CDR3. Trimming at V came to 3 bases and at J to 8 bases, leaving 7 bases not matched to a gene. The V gene's germline CDR1 is MNHEY and CDR2 SVGAGI. The DNA of the CDR3 is TGTGCCAGCAGTTATAGACAGGGGGTCTTCGGCTACACCTTC. It encodes CASSYRQGVFGYTF.

The chain has TRBV5-1 and TRBJ2-3, with 8 nucleotides matching TRBD2. The germline V gene has CDR1 SGHRS and CDR2 YFSETQ. The CDR3 runs 17 residues. V was pared by 0 bases and J by 3 bases, with 9 bases of the junction left unmatched. The CDR3 loop reads CASSLAGTRRRTDTQYF. In DNA, the CDR3 is TGCGCCAGCAGCTTGGCCGGGACTAGAAGGAGAACAGATACGCAGTATTTT.

The chain has TRBV28 and TRBJ1-5; D gene uncertain. CDR1 and CDR2 (germline): MDHEN, SYDVKM. The CDR3 consists of 14 residues. With 5 bases removed from V and 7 bases from J, the gap between germline ends came to 15 bases. Written as DNA, the CDR3 is TGTGCCAGCAGTACATACCGTCCGGGACAGCCCCAGCATTTT. This encodes CASSTYRPGQPQHF. Looking up the rest from reference TRBV28 and TRBJ1-5 gives the full variable domain: DVKVTQSSRYLVKRTGEKVFLECVQDMDHENMFWYRQDPGLGLRLIYFSYDVKMKEKGDIPEGYSVSREKKERFSLILESASTNQTSMYLCASSTYRPGQPQHFGDGTRLSIL.

V is TRBV2 and J is TRBJ1-1, with 7 bases matching TRBD1. The CDR3 is made up of 14 amino acids. CDR1 and CDR2 from the germline V gene are SNHLY and FYNNEI. J lost 1 base, V lost 5 bases, and 4 bases had no gene match. CDR3 nucleotides: TGTGCCAGCAGTCCGGGACAGCAGAACACTGAAGCTTTCTTT. Protein sequence: CASSPGQQNTEAFF.

This chain uses TRBV20-1 with TRBJ1-2; the D gene is possibly TRBD1 (5 bases). Germline CDR1 and CDR2: DFQATT and SNEGSKA (reference sequence). Between the trimmed V and J ends, which lost 3 bases and 7 bases, there was a span of 21 bases. The CDR3 totals 15 residues. CDR3 coding DNA: TGCAGTGCTAGTTCAGGAGGAGGGACTTTTGGTGGCTACACCTTC. As protein: CSASSGGGTFGGYTF.

The chain is built from TRBV3-1 (or the pseudogene TRBV3-2) and TRBJ1-2; the match to TRBD1 covers 9 bases. Germline V gives CDR1 LGHDT, CDR2 YNNKEL (reference sequence). V shed 1 base and J 6 bases; nucleotides not matched to a gene: 6. The CDR3 covers 15 residues. CDR3 sequence (DNA): TGTGCCAGCAGCCAAGCCGTTTGGACAGGGGATGGCTACACCTTC. Amino acids: CASSQAVWTGDGYTF.

In this sample, this clone turned up a few times. The chain recombines TRBV6-8 with TRBJ2-5, with TRBD1 identical over 9 bases. Trimming took 6 bases from V and 5 from J; bases not matched to a gene: 7. The germline CDR1 and CDR2 sequences are MNHGY and SAAAGT. This CDR3 region has 14 residues. The CDR3 sequence: CASSPGTGRETQYF. The CDR3 DNA sequence: TGTGCCAGCAGCCCCGGGACAGGGCGGGAGACCCAGTACTTC.

This chain connects TRBV4-2 to TRBJ2-2, with 10 bases aligning to TRBD2. The J segment lost 7 bases and the V segment lost 3 bases, leaving 8 bases of the junction unmatched. This CDR3 has 16 amino acids. CDR1 is LGHNA and CDR2 is YNFKEQ in the germline V gene. CDR3 nucleotide sequence: TGTGCCAGCAGCCAGGCGACGGGACTAGCGTACGGGGAGCTGTTTTTT. It translates to CASSQATGLAYGELFF.

This chain links TRBV5-5 with TRBJ1-2, with 7 nucleotides matching TRBD1. Trimming at V came to 4 bases and at J to 1 base, leaving 10 bases not matched to a gene. Germline loops: CDR1 SGHKS, CDR2 YYEKEE (reference sequence). This CDR3 region has 16 residues. The CDR3 nucleotides are TGTGCCAGCAGCCCGACAGGGTTCGGGAATAACTATGGCTACACCTTC. It yields the protein CASSPTGFGNNYGYTF.

This clone appeared once. This chain links TRBV19 with TRBJ1-2; TRBD1 agrees at 9 bases. This CDR3 contains 16 residues. J was trimmed by 4 bases and V by 3 bases; bases with no gene match: 9. Per germline, CDR1 LNHDA and CDR2 SQIVND (reference sequence). CDR3 residues: CASSIGGTGSGYGYTF. In DNA form, the CDR3 reads TGTGCCAGTAGTATTGGCGGGACAGGGTCGGGCTATGGCTACACCTTC. The full variable domain, its missing parts supplied by reference TRBV19 and TRBJ1-2, is DGGITQSPKYLFRKEGQNVTLSCEQNLNHDAMYWYRQDPGQGLRLIYYSQIVNDFQKGDIAEGYSVSREKKESFPLTVTSAQKNPTAFYLCASSIGGTGSGYGYTFGSGTRLTVV.

The sample holds one count of this clone. The chain joins TRBV3-1 (or the pseudogene TRBV3-2) to TRBJ1-2, with TRBD1 as a possible D gene (5 bases). The CDR3 has 14 residues. CDR1 and CDR2 from the germline V gene are LGHDT and YNNKEL (reference sequence). V was cut by 0 bases and J by 3 bases, with 8 bases left in between. The CDR3, as DNA: TGTGCCAGCAGCCAAGATACAGGACACTATGGCTACACCTTC. Its translation is CASSQDTGHYGYTF.

The chain couples TRBV2 to TRBJ1-4; D not resolved. CDR3 length equals 12 residues. The V gene lost 6 bases and the J gene lost 5 bases, with 7 bases spanning the gap. The germline CDR1 and CDR2 sequences are SNHLY and FYNNEI. The CDR3 DNA sequence: TGTGCCAGCAGAACCGGGAATGAAAAACTGTTTTTT. This gives the protein CASRTGNEKLFF.

The V and J genes are TRBV19 and TRBJ2-2; TRBD2 aligns across 13 bases. The CDR3 spans 19 residues. The J segment lost 2 bases and the V segment lost 6 bases, leaving 12 bases of the junction unmatched. Germline V gives CDR1 LNHDA, CDR2 SQIVND (reference sequence). The CDR3 loop is CASSSGLAGTLGNTGELFF. In nucleotides, the CDR3 is TGTGCCAGTAGCTCGGGACTAGCGGGGACCCTTGGAAACACCGGGGAGCTGTTTTTT.

J is TRBJ1-1 and V is TRBV19, with TRBD1 matching 9 bases. The CDR3 loop spans 14 amino acids. In germline, CDR1 is LNHDA, CDR2 SQIVND (reference sequence). J was trimmed by 5 bases and V by 3 bases; bases with no gene match: 4. As DNA, the CDR3 is TGTGCCAGTAGTATCGGGACAGGGCAAACTGAAGCTTTCTTT. It codes for CASSIGTGQTEAFF.

V gene TRBV19 combines with J gene TRBJ1-5; 9 bases align to TRBD1. Per the germline V gene, CDR1 is LNHDA and CDR2 is SQIVND (reference sequence). There are 14 residues in the CDR3. The V gene end was trimmed by 6 bases and the J gene end by 2 bases; junction bases not matched to a gene: 2. The CDR3 protein is CASSWTGGNQPQHF. The CDR3 DNA sequence: TGTGCCAGTAGCTGGACAGGGGGCAATCAGCCCCAGCATTTT.

J is TRBJ2-3 and V is TRBV11-3, with TRBD2 identical over 12 bases. The germline V gene encodes CDR1 SGHNT and CDR2 YENEEA. This CDR3 comprises 16 residues. V lost 5 bases to trimming and J lost 0 bases; unmatched junction nucleotides: 3. The CDR3 sequence: CASSPGLAGSTDTQYF. In DNA, the CDR3 is TGTGCCAGCAGCCCCGGACTAGCGGGGAGCACAGATACGCAGTATTTT. Filled out from reference TRBV11-3 and TRBJ2-3, the complete variable domain reads EAGVVQSPRYKIIEKKQPVAFWCNPISGHNTLYWYLQNLGQGPELLIRYENEEAVDDSQLPKDRFSAERLKGVDSTLKIQPAELGDSAVYLCASSPGLAGSTDTQYFGPGTRLTVL.

The chain has TRBV12-3 or TRBV12-4 and TRBJ1-2; 7 bases agree with TRBD1. Trimming at V came to 7 bases and at J to 5 bases, leaving 4 bases not matched to a gene. This CDR3 is 12 amino acids long. The CDR3 loop reads CASTNRGYGYTF. The CDR3 region has the DNA TGTGCCAGCACAAACAGGGGATATGGCTACACCTTC.

The chain recombines TRBV6-5 with TRBJ1-6; D is perhaps TRBD1 (6 bases). Trimming stripped 11 bases from V and 0 bases from J, with 14 bases between. The CDR3 is 15 residues long. CDR1 is MNHEY, CDR2 SVGAGI, per germline. DNA of the CDR3: TGTGCCTCCACAGAGGGGGTCTCCTATAATTCACCCCTCCACTTT. Its translation is CASTEGVSYNSPLHF.

The chain uses TRBV5-1 and TRBJ2-6, with a tentative D call TRBD1 (5 bases). CDR1 SGHRS and CDR2 YFSETQ come from the germline V gene. The CDR3 has 17 amino acids. The V end lost 1 base, the J end lost 2 bases, and 13 bases lay between the germline ends. The CDR3 here is CASSLTSGLTGANVLTF. The DNA for the CDR3 is TGCGCCAGCAGCTTGACGTCAGGGCTAACTGGGGCCAACGTCCTGACTTTC.

The chain links TRBV19 to TRBJ1-6; D unclear. This CDR3 contains 13 residues. V was trimmed by 6 bases and J by 3 bases, leaving 6 bases between them. Germline V CDR1 and CDR2: LNHDA, SQIVND (reference sequence). The CDR3 DNA is TGTGCCAGTAGGGGCCTCTATAATTCACCCCTCCACTTT. It translates to CASRGLYNSPLHF. The variable domain in full, with the rest retrieved from reference TRBV19 and TRBJ1-6, is DGGITQSPKYLFRKEGQNVTLSCEQNLNHDAMYWYRQDPGQGLRLIYYSQIVNDFQKGDIAEGYSVSREKKESFPLTVTSAQKNPTAFYLCASRGLYNSPLHFGNGTRLTVT.

The chain is built from TRBV4-2 and TRBJ2-7; no definite D call. This CDR3 comprises 14 residues. V lost 0 bases and J 0 bases, leaving 6 bases between the germline ends. The germline V gene has CDR1 LGHNA and CDR2 YNFKEQ. The CDR3 nucleotides read TGTGCCAGCAGCCAAGATCCTTCCTCCTACGAGCAGTACTTC. Residues: CASSQDPSSYEQYF.

The chain recombines TRBV7-8 with TRBJ1-5, with TRBD1 matching over 9 bases. V was clipped by 5 bases and J by 4 bases; unmatched bases: 3. Per the germline V gene, CDR1 is SGHVS and CDR2 is FQNEAQ. This CDR3 spans 14 amino acids. In DNA, the CDR3 is TGTGCCAGCAGCCCGACAGGGGGAAATCAGCCCCAGCATTTT. Amino acids: CASSPTGGNQPQHF.